The 8 T cell receptor beta chains below come from one sample, sequenced in a study of identical twins. TCRdb ran MiXCR on the 5' RACE reads and lists one entry per CDR3 protein. Of more than 1.5 million distinct CDR3 sequences listed, around 33% are singletons. The source material was cord blood. These receptors were taken from a newborn girl in good health.

The chain employs TRBV29-1 and TRBJ2-5; 11 nucleotides match TRBD2. CDR1 is SQVTM, CDR2 ANQGSEA, per germline. The V segment lost 6 bases and the J segment 11 bases; nucleotides outside the gene matches: 17. This CDR3 region has 15 residues. The DNA for the CDR3 is TGCAGCGTAATGACTGGACTAGCGGGTTGCAATGAGCAGTACTTC. This encodes CSVMTGLAGCNEQYF.

V is TRBV6-1 and J is TRBJ2-1; maybe TRBD2 (6 bases). CDR3 size: 13 residues. With 2 bases removed from V and 7 bases from J, the gap between germline ends came to 9 bases. Germline loops: CDR1 MNHNS, CDR2 SASEGT. The CDR3 spells CASSERERNEQFF. The DNA of the CDR3 is TGTGCCAGCAGTGAACGGGAGCGGAATGAGCAGTTCTTC.

For this clonotype: The conserved phenylalanine or tryptophan is not found at the CDR3 terminus, so this likely reflects a read error. The chain carries TRBV6-5 and TRBJ2-4; 8 bases are a match to TRBD2. This CDR3 region has 14 residues. Germline V gene lookup returns CDR1 MNHEY and CDR2 SVGAGI. V lost 5 bases, J lost 6 bases, and 6 bases stayed unmatched. This CDR3 reads CASSTGLVRNIQYS. Here the CDR3 DNA reads TGTGCCAGCAGTACGGGACTAGTAAGAAACATTCAGTACTCC.

The chain combines TRBV6-1 with TRBJ2-2; D gene uncertain. CDR1 MNHNS and CDR2 SASEGT come from the germline V gene. CDR3 length equals 14 residues. V was cut by 1 base and J by 6 bases, with 9 bases left in between. CDR3 in DNA: TGTGCCAGCAGTGAAGGATGGGTCGCCGGGGAGCTGTTTTTT. Its translation is CASSEGWVAGELFF.

Concerning this clonotype itself: One junction end disagrees with the germline gene, perhaps due to a read error. This sequence joins TRBV5-1 and TRBJ2-3, with D possibly TRBD2 on 6 matching bases. Per the germline V gene, CDR1 is SGHRS and CDR2 is YFSETQ. CDR3 length: 15 residues. CDR3 DNA: TGCGCCAGCAACTTGGGACTGGATAGCACAGATACGCAGTATTTT. Translated: CASNLGLDSTDTQYF.

The chain combines TRBV6-5 with TRBJ2-4, with TRBD2 as a possible D gene (7 bases). The CDR3 is 14 amino acids. The germline V gene has CDR1 MNHEY and CDR2 SVGAGI. The V gene lost 0 bases and the J gene lost 8 bases, with 11 bases spanning the gap. CDR3 nucleotide sequence: TGTGCCAGCAGTTACTCGGGGGGGCAGGACATTCAGTACTTC. Translating gives CASSYSGGQDIQYF.

This sequence joins TRBV4-1 and TRBJ1-5; D uncertain. Per germline, CDR1 MGHRA and CDR2 YSYEKL. This CDR3 has 14 amino acids. The V end was cut by 1 base, the J end by 5 bases, with 9 bases between. CDR3 amino acids: CASSQVNRYQPQHF. CDR3 DNA: TGCGCCAGCAGCCAAGTGAACAGATATCAGCCCCAGCATTTT.

The chain recombines TRBV5-1 with TRBJ2-4; D is perhaps TRBD1 or TRBD2 (6 bases each). CDR1 and CDR2 from the germline V gene are SGHRS and YFSETQ. The CDR3 sequence is 17 residues long. Trimming stripped 4 bases from V and 0 bases from J, with 17 bases between. CDR3 coding DNA: TGCGCCAGCAGCGCTTGGGGGGACAACTTAGCCAAAAACATTCAGTACTTC. Its translation: CASSAWGDNLAKNIQYF. Full variable domain (remainder filled in from reference TRBV5-1 and TRBJ2-4): KAGVTQTPRYLIKTRGQQVTLSCSPISGHRSVSWYQQTPGQGLQFLFEYFSETQRNKGNFPGRFSGRQFSNSRSEMNVSTLELGDSALYLCASSAWGDNLAKNIQYFGAGTRLSVL.